This T cell receptor (beta chain) came from a study of T cell changes during pregnancy in multiple sclerosis. The CDR3 loop spans 15 amino acids. CDR1 is MNHNS and CDR2 is SASEGT in the germline V gene. V dropped 3 bases and J dropped 4 bases, with 15 bases sitting between them. Only in-frame clones appear in the TCRdb table, and some are missing; sequencing was by immunoSEQ multiplex PCR. The repertoire holds some 80,000 clones, with roughly 90% as singletons. This TCR was recovered from a female donor in good health, enrolled as a control in a pregnancy study. The rearrangement uses TRBV6-1 and TRBJ1-2, with a possible D match to TRBD1 (5 bases). Specimen: peripheral blood, collected in the first trimester of pregnancy. CDR3 protein: CASSDSGNILYGYTF. The DNA of the CDR3 is TGTGCCAGCAGTGACTCAGGGAACATACTCTATGGCTACACCTTC.